These T cell receptor beta chains were read from a single sample in a study of beta chain features in type 1 diabetes. Measured with immunoSEQ multiplex PCR; TCRdb has only the in-frame clones, and not every one. The sample holds 350,000 to 450,000 clones, around 15% seen once. The sample consisted of naive CD4+ T cells from blood. The receptors come from a young woman in good health. Both conserved end residues are part of each CDR3. A D gene is named only where the DNA matches it firmly. A clone size is listed for some rows: how often the clone was seen (once, few, many), or a class if it is expanded.

v_gene	d_gene	abundance	j_gene	CDR3nt	CDR3aa
TRBV15	NA	NA	TRBJ2-7	TGTGCCACCAGCAGAGCCGTTGCACCGGGGGAGCAGTACTTC	CATSRAVAPGEQYF
TRBV29-1	NA	few	TRBJ1-1	TGCAGCGTTGGCGGGACCTTCGGGAACACTGAAGCTTTCTTT	CSVGGTFGNTEAFF
TRBV7-2	NA	NA	TRBJ1-2	TGTGCCAGCAGCTTAGGGAAGGGGCGAACTAACTATGGCTACACCTTC	CASSLGKGRTNYGYTF
TRBV30	NA	NA	TRBJ1-1	TGTGCCTGGAGTCTACAAGTCGGGACTGAAGCTTTCTTT	CAWSLQVGTEAFF
TRBV5-1	NA	NA	TRBJ2-2	TGCGCCAGCAGCTTTCAGGGATCCGGGGAGCTGTTTTTT	CASSFQGSGELFF
TRBV9	TRBD2	few	TRBJ2-5	TGTGCCAGCAGCCCTGGCCGGAGCGGGAAAGAGACCCAGTACTTC	CASSPGRSGKETQYF
TRBV27	NA	NA	TRBJ2-7	TGTGCCAGCAGACGTGGACTACCTAGCTCCTACGAGCAGTACTTC	CASRRGLPSSYEQYF
TRBV10-3	TRBD2	few	TRBJ2-7	TGTGCCATCAGTGAGTCGACCGGGAGGGAGCAGTACTTC	CAISESTGREQYF
TRBV4-2	NA	NA	TRBJ2-7	TGTGCCAGCAGCCAAGATGCTGGCCCCTACGAGCAGTACTTC	CASSQDAGPYEQYF
TRBV2	TRBD2	few	TRBJ2-4	TGTGCCAGCAGTGGGACTAGCGGGAGGGCCGGGCAGTACTTC	CASSGTSGRAGQYF
TRBV12-5	NA	NA	TRBJ2-1	TGTGCTAGTGGTGGGGCGGAAAGCTCCTACAATGAGCAGTTCTTC	CASGGAESSYNEQFF
TRBV27	NA	NA	TRBJ1-4	TGTGCCAGCAGTGCCCGTCGCGGGGGGGAAAAACTGTTTTTT	CASSARRGGEKLFF
TRBV6-1	NA	few	TRBJ1-2	TGTGCCAGCAGGATGACAATTGACTATGGCTACACCTTC	CASRMTIDYGYTF
TRBV11-2	NA	NA	TRBJ2-3	TGTGCCAGCAGCTTCCCCGGAGATACGCAGTATTTT	CASSFPGDTQYF
TRBV15	TRBD2	few	TRBJ2-1	TGTGCCACCAGCTACACTAGCGGGGTTTACAATGAGCAGTTCTTC	CATSYTSGVYNEQFF
TRBV30	TRBD2	NA	TRBJ2-5	TGTGCCTGGAGCCCTGGACTAGCGGGAGGTCAAGAGACCCAGTACTTC	CAWSPGLAGGQETQYF
TRBV12-5	NA	NA	TRBJ1-2	TGTGCTAGTGGTAACCGACAGAGGTCCCATAACTATGGCTACACCTTC	CASGNRQRSHNYGYTF